These 28 T cell receptor beta chains came from one sample sequenced in a study of cytomegalovirus exposure and HLA in healthy donors. Amplification used 60 Vbeta primers and 13 Jbeta primers. TCRdb's copy holds only in-frame clones and misses some; the assay was immunoSEQ multiplex PCR. The sample lists around 140,000 clones, 82% occurring once. The sequenced sample consisted of PBMCs. Every receptor here comes from a man between 18 and 35 years old in good health and CMV-seropositive.

The chain combines TRBV5-1 with TRBJ1-5; a possible D gene is TRBD1 (6 bases). The CDR3 has 15 residues. Germline loops: CDR1 SGHRS, CDR2 YFSETQ. V dropped 0 bases and J dropped 3 bases, with 10 bases sitting between them. Here the CDR3 reads CASSLGDTNNQPQHF. Here the CDR3 DNA reads TGCGCCAGCAGCTTGGGGGACACCAACAATCAGCCCCAGCATTTT.

V gene TRBV6-1 combines with J gene TRBJ2-2; 10 bases map to TRBD2. V dropped 4 bases and J dropped 8; count of bases not matched to a gene: 13. The V gene's germline CDR1 is MNHNS and CDR2 SASEGT. CDR3 length equals 17 residues. The CDR3 reads CASSASTSGTSGGELFF. The DNA for the CDR3 is TGTGCCAGCAGTGCTTCTACTAGCGGGACCTCAGGGGGGGAGCTGTTTTTT.

This clone was seen a single time. This chain connects TRBV28 to TRBJ2-7; 11 bases are shared with TRBD2. The trim removed 5 bases at V and 5 bases at J, leaving 14 bases unmatched. Germline V gene lookup returns CDR1 MDHEN and CDR2 SYDVKM. CDR3 length equals 17 residues. The CDR3 spells CASSPTSGSPHADEQYF. CDR3 nucleotide sequence: TGTGCCAGCAGTCCTACTAGCGGGAGTCCTCATGCGGACGAGCAGTACTTC.

V is TRBV30 and J is TRBJ1-1, with D hard to call. The V and J ends lost 0 bases and 4 bases respectively, with 15 bases between them. This CDR3 has 15 amino acids. Germline V lookup: CDR1 GTSNPN, CDR2 SVGIG (reference sequence). The CDR3 loop is CAWSVLDVRSTEAFF. For the CDR3, the DNA is TGTGCCTGGAGTGTACTGGATGTGAGGAGCACTGAAGCTTTCTTT. The full variable domain, its missing parts supplied by reference TRBV30 and TRBJ1-1, is SQTIHQWPATLVQPVGSPLSLECTVEGTSNPNLYWYRQAAGRGLQLLFYSVGIGQISSEVPQNLSASRPQDRQFILSSKKLLLSDSGFYLCAWSVLDVRSTEAFFGQGTRLTVV.

The rearrangement links TRBV5-6 to TRBJ2-7, with 14 bases lining up with TRBD2. This CDR3 contains 19 residues. Unmatched junction bases numbered 14, after V lost 0 bases and J lost 6 bases. The germline V gene has CDR1 SGHDT and CDR2 YYEEEE. The CDR3 nucleotides are TGTGCCAGCAGCTTGGCAGCGTCCGGGACTAGCGGGAGAAGGTCCGAGCAGTACTTC. It is translated as CASSLAASGTSGRRSEQYF.

The chain employs TRBV5-4 and TRBJ1-4, with TRBD1 matching over 8 bases. CDR1 SGHNT and CDR2 YYREEE come from the germline V gene (reference sequence). The CDR3 runs 17 residues. V shed 4 bases and J 7 bases; nucleotides not matched to a gene: 15. The CDR3 DNA follows: TGTGCCAGCAGCCCGGACGTAACAGGGGGTCCGAGTGAAAAACTGTTTTTT. Its translation is CASSPDVTGGPSEKLFF.

Only a few counts were recorded for this clone. The chain uses TRBV28 and TRBJ2-3; 7 bases are a match to TRBD2. The CDR3 is 19 amino acids. Germline V gives CDR1 MDHEN, CDR2 SYDVKM. V lost 6 bases to trimming and J lost 0 bases; unmatched junction nucleotides: 18. The CDR3 loop is CASRPQYGTTPSSTDTQYF. CDR3 in DNA: TGTGCCAGCAGACCACAGTATGGGACTACCCCATCTAGCACAGATACGCAGTATTTT.

This chain joins TRBV7-8 and TRBJ1-1, with 9 bases identical to TRBD1. Germline values: CDR1 SGHVS, CDR2 FQNEAQ. V gave up 1 base and J gave up 0 bases; unmatched junction bases: 9. The CDR3 contains 18 residues. The CDR3 here is CASSLVRSRDRVNTEAFF. As DNA, the CDR3 is TGTGCCAGCAGCTTAGTGCGCTCACGGGACAGGGTGAACACTGAAGCTTTCTTT.

The V gene is TRBV7-2, the J gene TRBJ1-1; 7 bases are shared with TRBD1. CDR1 SGHTA and CDR2 FQGNSA come from the germline V gene. The CDR3 has 13 residues. V lost 3 bases to trimming and J lost 5 bases; unmatched junction nucleotides: 3. The CDR3 here is CASSFDRETEAFF. The CDR3 nucleotides read TGTGCCAGCAGCTTCGACAGGGAGACTGAAGCTTTCTTT.

This rearrangement joins TRBV30 to TRBJ2-3; 8 positions match TRBD2. The CDR3 covers 18 residues. Germline loops: CDR1 GTSNPN, CDR2 SVGIG (reference sequence). V lost 0 bases to trimming and J lost 0 bases; unmatched junction nucleotides: 11. The chain's CDR3 is CAWSVPKAGALSTDTQYF. The CDR3 DNA sequence: TGTGCCTGGAGTGTACCCAAAGCGGGAGCCCTTAGCACAGATACGCAGTATTTT.

Comment on this clone: The sample holds other DNA sequences that translate to the same CDR3. CDR3 residues: CASSYGRGSTEAFF. The CDR3 nucleotides read TGTGCCAGCAGCTATGGACGAGGGAGCACTGAAGCTTTCTTT. The chain is built from TRBV5-6 and TRBJ1-1; D is unresolved. Germline CDR1 and CDR2: SGHDT and YYEEEE. This CDR3 is 14 amino acids long. Trimming removed 3 bases from V and 4 bases from J, with 13 bases in between.

The genes are TRBV6-1 and TRBJ2-1; 7 bases map to TRBD2. The CDR3 contains 16 residues. V shed 1 base, J shed 7 bases, and the junction held 10 bases outside the gene matches. The germline V gene encodes CDR1 MNHNS and CDR2 SASEGT. CDR3 in DNA: TGTGCCAGCAGTGAAGAACGCCTAGCGGTGTGGAATGAGCAGTTCTTC. It specifies CASSEERLAVWNEQFF.

This clone was found once. The chain couples TRBV10-1 to TRBJ2-3; TRBD2 matches 10 bases. Germline V gene lookup returns CDR1 WNHNN and CDR2 SYGVQD (reference sequence). The CDR3 contains 20 residues. J lost 2 bases, V lost 3 bases, and 17 bases had no gene match. As DNA, the CDR3 is TGCGCCAGCAGTGATGGTGGGCCAGGCCGGACTAGCGGAAACACAGATACGCAGTATTTT. As protein: CASSDGGPGRTSGNTDTQYF.

The chain joins TRBV5-8 to TRBJ1-1; D is uncertain. This CDR3 has 13 amino acids. Germline V gene lookup returns CDR1 SGHTS and CDR2 YDEGEE. V gave up 3 bases and J gave up 10 bases, with 16 bases separating them. This chain's CDR3 is CASSSPFGSGAFF. CDR3 nucleotides: TGTGCCAGCAGCTCTCCCTTTGGATCGGGAGCTTTCTTT. The whole variable domain, filled in from reference TRBV5-8 and TRBJ1-1, reads EAGVTQSPTHLIKTRGQQATLRCSPISGHTSVYWYQQALGLGLQFLLWYDEGEERNRGNFPPRFSGRQFPNYSSELNVNALELEDSALYLCASSSPFGSGAFFGQGTRLTVV.

This clone was counted only a few times. The rearrangement uses TRBV7-9 and TRBJ2-5, with D possibly being TRBD2 (5 bases). Trimming pared 5 bases from V and 4 bases from J, leaving 11 bases between. Germline CDR1 is SEHNR and CDR2 is FQNEAQ (reference sequence). The CDR3 has 13 residues. This CDR3 is CASSPLRGETQYF. CDR3 sequence (DNA): TGTGCCAGCAGCCCCCTTCGGGGAGAGACCCAGTACTTC.

The V and J genes are TRBV5-1 and TRBJ2-5, with 8 positions matching TRBD1. The germline V gene encodes CDR1 SGHRS and CDR2 YFSETQ. The CDR3 has 16 residues. Losses at the gene ends were 4 bases for V and 5 bases for J; bases not matched to a gene: 13. This chain's CDR3 is CASSVSDRVREETQYF. The DNA for the CDR3 is TGCGCCAGCAGCGTCTCGGACAGGGTGAGGGAGGAGACCCAGTACTTC. The whole variable domain, filled in from reference TRBV5-1 and TRBJ2-5, reads KAGVTQTPRYLIKTRGQQVTLSCSPISGHRSVSWYQQTPGQGLQFLFEYFSETQRNKGNFPGRFSGRQFSNSRSEMNVSTLELGDSALYLCASSVSDRVREETQYFGPGTRLLVL.

The chain is built from TRBV4-1 and TRBJ1-5; the D gene is possibly TRBD1 (6 bases). The V end lost 4 bases, the J end lost 2 bases, and 9 bases lay between the germline ends. The length of the CDR3 is 14 residues. Germline values: CDR1 MGHRA, CDR2 YSYEKL. The CDR3 DNA reads TGCGCCAGCAGCCGGAGGACAGGCAATCAGCCCCAGCATTTT. It is translated as CASSRRTGNQPQHF.

The chain employs TRBV5-1 and TRBJ1-1; a possible D gene is TRBD1 (5 bases). CDR1 is SGHRS, CDR2 YFSETQ, per germline. CDR3 length: 14 residues. Trimming removed 0 bases from V and 4 bases from J, with 10 bases in between. The CDR3 DNA is TGCGCCAGCAGCTTGGAGTCGGGGGGCACTGAAGCTTTCTTT. Translation gives CASSLESGGTEAFF.

J is TRBJ1-2 and V is TRBV2, with D possibly TRBD1 on 5 matching bases. The V gene's germline CDR1 is SNHLY and CDR2 FYNNEI. CDR3 length equals 13 residues. V was clipped by 10 bases and J by 7 bases, with 19 bases between them. CDR3 amino acids: CAMLKEGARGYTF. CDR3 in DNA: TGTGCCATGCTGAAGGAAGGGGCGCGTGGCTACACCTTC.

This chain joins TRBV28 and TRBJ2-7, with D perhaps TRBD1 (6 bases). Per the germline V gene, CDR1 is MDHEN and CDR2 is SYDVKM. The length of the CDR3 is 14 residues. V lost 5 bases to trimming and J lost 7 bases, with 18 bases between them. The CDR3 here is CASSPKMGHGEQYF. Here the CDR3 DNA reads TGTGCCAGCAGTCCTAAAATGGGACATGGTGAGCAGTACTTC.

The CDR3 spells CASSLEQDLRPTYEQYF. Here the CDR3 DNA reads TGTGCCAGCAGCCTTGAACAGGACCTGCGACCAACCTACGAGCAGTACTTC. The chain uses TRBV5-5 and TRBJ2-5, with a weak D call TRBD1 (5 bases). The end of the DNA fits TRBJ2-7 better, so the J call may be wrong. There are 17 residues in the CDR3. The germline V gene encodes CDR1 SGHKS and CDR2 YYEKEE (reference sequence).

For this clone: In the same sample, other DNA sequences code for this CDR3. This chain uses TRBV27 with TRBJ2-7, with D possibly being TRBD1 (6 bases). Germline V gives CDR1 MNHEY, CDR2 SMNVEV (reference sequence). The CDR3 totals 12 residues. Trimming left V 6 bases short and J 1 base short, with 7 bases between. The CDR3 region is CASRDSSYEQYF. CDR3 DNA sequence: TGTGCCAGCAGGGACAGTTCCTACGAGCAGTACTTC.

V is TRBV2 and J is TRBJ1-1; 7 bases align to TRBD1. Germline CDR1 is SNHLY and CDR2 is FYNNEI. The CDR3 is 13 amino acids. With 8 bases clipped from V and 4 bases from J, the junction kept 7 bases outside the gene matches. The CDR3 protein is CASGGQAGTEAFF. Written as DNA, the CDR3 is TGTGCCAGCGGTGGACAGGCGGGCACTGAAGCTTTCTTT.

V and J are TRBV5-1 and TRBJ2-7; possibly TRBD2 for D (5 bases). CDR1 and CDR2 from the germline V gene are SGHRS and YFSETQ. Trimming took off 4 bases at V and 3 bases at J, with 8 bases between the two ends. The CDR3 contains 12 residues. For the CDR3, the DNA is TGCGCCAGCAGCACGGGATTCTACGAGCAGTACTTC. This encodes CASSTGFYEQYF.

About this clone: Other DNA sequences in the same sample also yield this CDR3. The J gene is TRBJ1-4, the V gene TRBV13; maybe TRBD1 (5 bases). The V gene's germline CDR1 is PRHDT and CDR2 FYEKMQ (reference sequence). The V gene lost 1 base and the J gene lost 11 bases, with 14 bases spanning the gap. The CDR3 contains 14 residues. CDR3 residues: CASSLARDSPKLFF. CDR3 nucleotide sequence: TGTGCCAGCAGCTTAGCGAGAGACAGTCCTAAACTGTTTTTT.

Only one count was recorded for this clone. The chain employs TRBV6-5 and TRBJ1-2, with D possibly matching TRBD1 (5 bases). This CDR3 region has 15 residues. Per the germline V gene, CDR1 is MNHEY and CDR2 is SVGAGI. Trimming pared 4 bases from V and 5 bases from J, leaving 17 bases between. The CDR3 protein is CASSSLNRQPYGYTF. The DNA of the CDR3 is TGTGCCAGCAGTTCTCTTAACCGACAGCCTTATGGCTACACCTTC.

The gene calls are TRBV5-1 and TRBJ2-5; weak D call: TRBD2 (6 bases). The V end lost 4 bases, the J end lost 2 bases, and 12 bases lay between the germline ends. Germline V gene data show CDR1 as SGHRS and CDR2 as YFSETQ. The CDR3 sequence is 14 residues long. In nucleotides, the CDR3 is TGCGCCAGCAGCCCGGGACTCCCACAAGAGACCCAGTACTTC. Protein product: CASSPGLPQETQYF.

V and J are TRBV27 and TRBJ1-5; 7 nucleotides match TRBD1. The V gene's germline CDR1 is MNHEY and CDR2 SMNVEV (reference sequence). The trim removed 5 bases at V and 3 bases at J, leaving 7 bases unmatched. CDR3 length: 15 amino acids. The CDR3 protein is CASSLTTGINQPQHF. The CDR3 nucleotides are TGTGCCAGCAGTCTCACGACAGGGATCAATCAGCCCCAGCATTTT.